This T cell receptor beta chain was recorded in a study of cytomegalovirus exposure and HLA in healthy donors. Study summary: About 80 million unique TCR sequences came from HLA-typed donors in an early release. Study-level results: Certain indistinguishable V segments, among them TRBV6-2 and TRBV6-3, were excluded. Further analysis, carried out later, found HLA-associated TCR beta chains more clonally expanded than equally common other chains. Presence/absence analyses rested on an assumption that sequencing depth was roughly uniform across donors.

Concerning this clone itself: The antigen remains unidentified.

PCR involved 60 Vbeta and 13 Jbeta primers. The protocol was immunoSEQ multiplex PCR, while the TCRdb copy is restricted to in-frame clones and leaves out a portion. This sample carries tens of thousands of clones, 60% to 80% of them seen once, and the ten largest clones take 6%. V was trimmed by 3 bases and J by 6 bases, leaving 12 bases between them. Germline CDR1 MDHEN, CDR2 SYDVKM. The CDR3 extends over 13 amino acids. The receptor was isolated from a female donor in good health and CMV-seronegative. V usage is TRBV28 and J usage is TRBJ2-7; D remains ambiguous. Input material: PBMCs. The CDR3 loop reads CASSLGSGREQYF. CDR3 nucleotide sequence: TGTGCCAGCAGTTTGGGCTCTGGGCGCGAGCAGTACTTC.